This T cell receptor beta chain was profiled in a study of CD8 T cells in Susac syndrome. Random hexamers were used to reverse transcribe roughly 0.45 to 1 ug of RNA. TCRdb passed the immunoSEQ multiplex PCR reads through MiXCR, listing each CDR3 protein once. This sample carries approximately 170,000 distinct CDR3 sequences, 94% of them seen once, and the ten largest clones take about 0.086%. Negative isolation yielded the CD8+ and CD4+ T cells, while FACS enriched the TEMRA cells. The germline CDR1 and CDR2 sequences are MGHDK and SYGVNS. CDR3 length: 14 residues. The V and J ends lost 7 bases and 7 bases, in that order; junction bases with no gene match: 10.

The sequenced material came from CD4+ T cells from PBMCs. The V call is TRBV25-1, the J call TRBJ2-7, with 10 bases matching TRBD2. The origin of this receptor is a human donor with multiple sclerosis. CDR3 DNA sequence: TGTGCCAGCACTACAGCGGGAGGGACTGGTGAGCAGTACTTC. Translated: CASTTAGGTGEQYF.